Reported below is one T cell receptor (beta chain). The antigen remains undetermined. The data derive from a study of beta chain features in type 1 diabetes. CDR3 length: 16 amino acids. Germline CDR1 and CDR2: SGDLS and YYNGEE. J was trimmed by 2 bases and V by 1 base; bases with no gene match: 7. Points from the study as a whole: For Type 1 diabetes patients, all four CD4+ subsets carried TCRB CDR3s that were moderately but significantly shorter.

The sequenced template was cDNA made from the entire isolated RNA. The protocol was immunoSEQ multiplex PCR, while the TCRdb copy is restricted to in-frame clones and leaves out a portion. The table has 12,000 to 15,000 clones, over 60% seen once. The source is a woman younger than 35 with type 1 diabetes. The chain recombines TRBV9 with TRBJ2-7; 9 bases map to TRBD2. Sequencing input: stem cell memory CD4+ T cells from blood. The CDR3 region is CASSVSSLAGTYEQYF. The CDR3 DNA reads TGTGCCAGCAGCGTATCCTCCCTAGCGGGGACCTACGAGCAGTACTTC.